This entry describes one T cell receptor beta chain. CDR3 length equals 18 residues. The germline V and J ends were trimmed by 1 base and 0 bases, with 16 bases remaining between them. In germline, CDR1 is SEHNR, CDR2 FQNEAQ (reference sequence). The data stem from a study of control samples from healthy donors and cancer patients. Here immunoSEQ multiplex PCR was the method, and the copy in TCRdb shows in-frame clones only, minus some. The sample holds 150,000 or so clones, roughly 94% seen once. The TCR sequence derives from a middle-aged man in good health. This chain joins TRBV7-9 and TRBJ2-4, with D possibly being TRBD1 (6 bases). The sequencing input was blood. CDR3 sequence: CASSLGRGTDIAKNIQYF. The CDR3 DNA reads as TGTGCCAGCAGCTTAGGAAGGGGGACGGATATAGCCAAAAACATTCAGTACTTC.